The T cell receptor beta chain described here comes from a study of shared clonotypes between healthy human individuals. Study summary: Per donor, three plates held CD4 naive cells, three held CD4 memory, two held CD8 naive and one held CD8 memory.

Comment on this clone: Its antigen is as yet unknown.

General study results and limits: When compared with the clonotypes that were shared by all four sorted-subset donors, the non-shared clonotypes turned out to have lower generation probabilities. It was observed that approximately 5% of naive CD4 clonotypes were shared across several donors.

TCRdb keeps only in-frame clones here, not all; method: immunoSEQ multiplex PCR. Of roughly 2,300,000 clones in the sample, approximately 90% were seen once. The sequence derives from a man aged 18 to 29 in good health. Some clones in this sample may be carry-over from other donors' samples. Source material: naive CD4+ T cells from PBMCs. Subset described: CD45RA+ positively selected.

The CDR3 reads CASSQKGGSSYNEQFF. CDR3 DNA: TGTGCCAGCAGCCAAAAGGGCGGGAGCTCCTACAATGAGCAGTTCTTC. This chain uses TRBV4-2 with TRBJ2-1, with 7 positions matching TRBD2. Trimming took 2 bases from V and 0 from J; bases not matched to a gene: 4. Germline loops: CDR1 LGHNA, CDR2 YNFKEQ. The CDR3 totals 16 residues.